This TCR beta chain is from a study of T cell repertoires in cytomegalovirus infection. Findings and limits, study-wide: In two of eight donors, the top clonotype was HLA-C-restricted CMV-specific.

TCRdb re-derived calls from the reads in MiXCR, one entry per CDR3 protein. The repertoire includes about 740,000 distinct CDR3 sequences, approximately 40% of them detected once, and under 3.5% sits in the top ten. A word on this clonotype: Its antigen is undetermined.

CDR1 is SGHTA, CDR2 FQGNSA, per germline. This CDR3 region has 14 residues. The V end was cut by 2 bases, the J end by 6 bases, with 11 bases between. The clonotype comes from a human donor in good health (CMV status not recorded). Some clones in this sample may be carry-over from other donors' samples. The chain uses TRBV7-2 and TRBJ2-1, with D hard to call. Specimen: PBMCs. CDR3 residues: CASSLSKGRNEQFF. CDR3 bases: TGTGCCAGCAGCTTAAGTAAGGGCCGCAATGAGCAGTTCTTC.